This T cell receptor beta chain was obtained from a study of cytomegalovirus exposure and HLA in healthy donors. The CDR3 has 18 residues. Trimming pared 1 base from V and 3 bases from J, leaving 21 bases between. The germline gives CDR1 MDHEN, CDR2 SYDVKM. Overall study results and limits: Reported findings show TCR beta sequences accurately forecast HLA-A and HLA-B alleles in most subjects. Reported performance of the classifier showed diagnosis of cytomegalovirus status with high specificity and sensitivity.

With 60 Vbeta and 13 Jbeta primers, the PCR was carried out. Profiled with immunoSEQ multiplex PCR; TCRdb holds only in-frame clones, not every one. The data contain some 150,000 clones, about four fifths of them singletons. With regard to this clone: Its antigen is undetermined.

The receptor was derived from a man in his thirties or forties in good health and CMV-seropositive. Sequencing used PBMCs. V and J are TRBV28 and TRBJ1-2; D remains unclear. CDR3 protein: CASSLLSFRTRADYGYTF. CDR3 DNA sequence: TGTGCCAGCAGTTTATTGTCCTTTAGGACGCGGGCGGACTATGGCTACACCTTC.